This T cell receptor (beta chain) was profiled in a study of CD8 T cells in Susac syndrome. Reverse transcription of 0.5 to 1 ug RNA was carried out with random hexamers. TCRdb analysed the immunoSEQ multiplex PCR reads with MiXCR anew, one entry per CDR3 protein. The sample carries 950 to 1,500 distinct CDR3 sequences, around 61% recorded once. Only a few counts were recorded for this clonotype. The antigen is undetermined. Findings and caveats of the study: Acknowledgment was made by the study that its TCR sequencing and HLA analysis involved a relatively small number of individuals.

Germline CDR1 and CDR2: LGHDT and YNNKEL (reference sequence). Trimming removed 1 base from V and 3 bases from J, with 19 bases in between. The CDR3 contains 17 residues. Staining for CD27 and CD45RA delineated memory subsets for TEMRA sorting. The chain recombines TRBV3-1 with TRBJ2-7; possibly TRBD2 for D (6 bases). The material sequenced was CD8+ TEMRA cells from PBMCs. Subset indicated: FACS-sorted terminally differentiated effector memory CD8+ T cells re-expressing CD45RA (CD8+ TEMRA). This receptor was taken from a human donor with Susac syndrome. Here the CDR3 DNA reads TGTGCCAGCAGCCAAGCCTTCGGGGCCCAAGCGGGCTACGAGCAGTACTTC. It codes for CASSQAFGAQAGYEQYF.